One T cell receptor (beta chain) is described in this entry. The sample comes from a study of blood T cell repertoires in COVID-19. The repertoire was sequenced with immunoSEQ multiplex PCR; TCRdb's copy has only in-frame clones and lacks some. The sample has some 120,000 clones, 85% to 90% seen once. The sample taken for sequencing was peripheral blood. The sequence came from a human donor in a cohort sampled during active COVID-19.

CDR3 sequence: CASSLGQGPLYEQYF. For the CDR3, the DNA is TGTGCCAGCAGCCTTGGACAGGGGCCCCTCTACGAGCAGTACTTC. This rearrangement joins TRBV5-6 to TRBJ2-7, with 9 bases identical to TRBD1. The junction had 8 bases not matched to a gene; V was cut back by 4 bases and J by 3 bases. There are 15 residues in the CDR3. From germline, CDR1 is SGHDT and CDR2 YYEEEE. Variable domain in full (rest from reference TRBV5-6 and TRBJ2-7): DAGVTQSPTHLIKTRGQQVTLRCSPKSGHDTVSWYQQALGQGPQFIFQYYEEEERQRGNFPDRFSGHQFPNYSSELNVNALLLGDSALYLCASSLGQGPLYEQYFGPGTRLTVT.